These T cell receptor beta chains were read from a single sample in a study of T cell responses to AZD1222 COVID-19 vaccine. The data were produced by immunoSEQ multiplex PCR, yet TCRdb's version contains in-frame clones alone and is incomplete. The data contain over 90,000 clones, 88% of them singletons. The sequenced sample was peripheral blood, obtained on day 0 of AZD1222 vaccination. The receptors here all came from an adult in good health. Each CDR3 is given with its conserved first and last residue. A D gene is named only where the DNA matches it firmly. Only some rows state a clone size, as once, few, many or a class for expanded clones.

j_gene: TRBJ2-2; abundance: NA; v_gene: TRBV7-8; d_gene: TRBD2; CDR3aa: CASSLGWSSGSLANTGELFF; CDR3nt: TGTGCCAGCAGCTTAGGCTGGTCTAGCGGGTCCCTGGCGAACACCGGGGAGCTGTTTTTT
j_gene: TRBJ2-3; abundance: NA; v_gene: TRBV28; d_gene: TRBD2; CDR3aa: CASGIAGGPTDTQYF; CDR3nt: TGTGCCAGCGGCATAGCGGGAGGCCCCACAGATACGCAGTATTTT
j_gene: TRBJ2-2; abundance: few; v_gene: TRBV29-1; d_gene: NA; CDR3aa: CSVNRFNTGELFF; CDR3nt: TGCAGCGTGAACAGGTTTAACACCGGGGAGCTGTTTTTT
j_gene: TRBJ2-4; abundance: NA; v_gene: TRBV28; d_gene: NA; CDR3aa: CASSLGVSRPEEILVKNIQYF; CDR3nt: TGTGCCAGCAGTTTAGGAGTGTCCCGGCCTGAAGAAATCCTAGTCAAAAACATTCAGTACTTC
j_gene: TRBJ1-5; abundance: NA; v_gene: TRBV28; d_gene: NA; CDR3aa: CASNGANSNQPQHF; CDR3nt: TGTGCCAGCAATGGGGCCAATAGCAATCAGCCCCAGCATTTT
j_gene: TRBJ1-2; abundance: once; v_gene: TRBV29-1; d_gene: NA; CDR3aa: CSVEGNDGYTF; CDR3nt: TGCAGCGTTGAAGGGAACGATGGCTACACCTTC
j_gene: TRBJ2-1; abundance: NA; v_gene: TRBV27; d_gene: TRBD2; CDR3aa: CASSLYGRNYNEQFF; CDR3nt: TGTGCCAGCAGTTTATACGGGAGGAACTACAATGAGCAGTTCTTC
j_gene: TRBJ2-4; abundance: NA; v_gene: TRBV28; d_gene: NA; CDR3aa: CASSLSTILAKNIQYF; CDR3nt: TGTGCCAGCAGTTTATCTACAATCCTAGCCAAAAACATTCAGTACTTC
j_gene: TRBJ2-3; abundance: NA; v_gene: TRBV6-4; d_gene: TRBD2; CDR3aa: CASSEAGGTDTQYF; CDR3nt: TGTGCCAGCAGTGAAGCGGGGGGCACAGATACGCAGTATTTT
j_gene: TRBJ1-1; abundance: NA; v_gene: TRBV18; d_gene: NA; CDR3aa: CASSPGPEASPPF; CDR3nt: TGTGCCAGCTCACCAGGGCCAGAAGCATCTCCCCCATTT
j_gene: TRBJ2-5; abundance: NA; v_gene: TRBV9; d_gene: TRBD1; CDR3aa: CASSIRTGMYQETQYF; CDR3nt: TGTGCCAGCAGCATAAGGACAGGAATGTACCAAGAGACCCAGTACTTC
j_gene: TRBJ2-5; abundance: NA; v_gene: TRBV29-1; d_gene: NA; CDR3aa: CSVAGDSQETQYF; CDR3nt: TGCAGCGTTGCGGGGGACAGCCAAGAGACCCAGTACTTC
j_gene: TRBJ1-1; abundance: NA; v_gene: TRBV25-1; d_gene: NA; CDR3aa: CASSEGGKHTEAFF; CDR3nt: TGTGCCAGCAGTGAAGGGGGTAAACACACTGAAGCTTTCTTT
j_gene: TRBJ2-1; abundance: NA; v_gene: TRBV11-2; d_gene: NA; CDR3aa: CASSSFHYNEQFF; CDR3nt: TGTGCCAGCAGCTCATTTCACTACAATGAGCAGTTCTTC
j_gene: TRBJ1-5; abundance: NA; v_gene: TRBV19; d_gene: NA; CDR3aa: CASILNGGVGQPQHF; CDR3nt: TGTGCCAGTATTCTTAACGGGGGTGTAGGTCAGCCCCAGCATTTT
j_gene: TRBJ1-2; abundance: NA; v_gene: TRBV15; d_gene: NA; CDR3aa: CATSRDLATLNYGYTF; CDR3nt: TGTGCCACCAGCAGAGATTTGGCAACCCTCAACTATGGCTACACCTTC
j_gene: TRBJ2-7; abundance: NA; v_gene: TRBV28; d_gene: NA; CDR3aa: CASRPAGTSYEQYF; CDR3nt: TGTGCCAGTCGCCCCGCCGGGACATCCTACGAGCAGTACTTC
j_gene: TRBJ1-6; abundance: NA; v_gene: TRBV7-9; d_gene: NA; CDR3aa: CASTFRRAAYNSPLHF; CDR3nt: TGTGCCAGCACCTTCCGTCGGGCAGCCTATAATTCACCCCTCCACTTT
j_gene: TRBJ1-5; abundance: once; v_gene: TRBV24-1; d_gene: NA; CDR3aa: CATSGQTGPQHF; CDR3nt: TGTGCCACCAGTGGACAGACAGGGCCCCAGCATTTT
j_gene: TRBJ1-5; abundance: once; v_gene: TRBV18; d_gene: NA; CDR3aa: CASSPSRPGTSQPQHF; CDR3nt: TGTGCCAGCTCACCGTCGAGACCAGGGACCTCTCAGCCCCAGCATTTT
j_gene: TRBJ1-2; abundance: NA; v_gene: TRBV7-9; d_gene: NA; CDR3aa: CASSLAQGGGYTF; CDR3nt: TGTGCCAGCAGCTTAGCGCAAGGTGGCGGCTACACCTTC
j_gene: TRBJ2-3; abundance: NA; v_gene: TRBV3-1/TRBV3-2; d_gene: NA; CDR3aa: CASSQVTDTQYF; CDR3nt: TGTGCCAGCAGCCAAGTCACAGATACGCAGTATTTT
j_gene: TRBJ1-5; abundance: NA; v_gene: TRBV30; d_gene: NA; CDR3aa: CAWKRAGEDRAQHF; CDR3nt: TGTGCCTGGAAGAGGGCAGGGGAGGATCGGGCCCAGCATTTT
j_gene: TRBJ1-2; abundance: NA; v_gene: TRBV5-4; d_gene: NA; CDR3aa: CASFQSERIYGYTF; CDR3nt: TGTGCCAGCTTCCAGTCTGAACGGATCTATGGCTACACCTTC
j_gene: TRBJ1-1; abundance: NA; v_gene: TRBV7-6; d_gene: NA; CDR3aa: CASSLAGGGTEAFF; CDR3nt: TGTGCCAGCAGCTTAGCAGGGGGAGGTACTGAAGCTTTCTTT
j_gene: TRBJ2-7; abundance: NA; v_gene: TRBV18; d_gene: NA; CDR3aa: CASSPLGMISLYEQYF; CDR3nt: TGTGCCAGCTCACCCCTAGGTATGATTTCCCTCTACGAGCAGTACTTC
j_gene: TRBJ2-7; abundance: NA; v_gene: TRBV6-5; d_gene: NA; CDR3aa: CASRGTYEQYF; CDR3nt: TGTGCCAGCAGGGGAACCTACGAGCAGTACTTC
j_gene: TRBJ2-4; abundance: NA; v_gene: TRBV2; d_gene: NA; CDR3aa: CASSEATQGIKNIQYF; CDR3nt: TGTGCCAGCAGTGAAGCCACCCAGGGCATAAAAAACATTCAGTACTTC
j_gene: TRBJ1-3; abundance: once; v_gene: TRBV12-3/TRBV12-4; d_gene: NA; CDR3aa: CASSLAAVNTIYF; CDR3nt: TGTGCCAGCAGTTTGGCGGCAGTAAACACCATATATTTT
j_gene: TRBJ1-1; abundance: NA; v_gene: TRBV24-1; d_gene: NA; CDR3aa: CATSDSGRGNTEAFF; CDR3nt: TGTGCCACCAGTGATTCCGGCAGGGGGAACACTGAAGCTTTCTTT
j_gene: TRBJ1-4; abundance: NA; v_gene: TRBV11-2; d_gene: NA; CDR3aa: CASSLREKLFF; CDR3nt: TGTGCCAGCAGCTTAAGAGAAAAACTGTTTTTT
j_gene: TRBJ1-2; abundance: NA; v_gene: TRBV11-2; d_gene: NA; CDR3aa: CASSLTGPYGYTF; CDR3nt: TGTGCCAGCAGCTTAACAGGACCATATGGCTACACCTTC
j_gene: TRBJ2-7; abundance: NA; v_gene: TRBV7-8; d_gene: NA; CDR3aa: CASSLPAGPSYEQYF; CDR3nt: TGTGCCAGCAGCTTACCAGCAGGACCATCATACGAGCAGTACTTC
j_gene: TRBJ1-5; abundance: NA; v_gene: TRBV9; d_gene: TRBD1; CDR3aa: CASSPGTDLISPQHF; CDR3nt: TGTGCCAGCAGCCCTGGGACAGATCTTATCAGCCCCCAGCATTTT
j_gene: TRBJ2-2; abundance: few; v_gene: TRBV27; d_gene: TRBD2; CDR3aa: CASSFVGLKGSGELFF; CDR3nt: TGTGCCAGCAGTTTTGTGGGACTAAAGGGCTCCGGGGAGCTGTTTTTT
j_gene: TRBJ2-1; abundance: NA; v_gene: TRBV28; d_gene: TRBD1; CDR3aa: CASRRQGERNEQFF; CDR3nt: TGTGCCAGCAGAAGACAGGGGGAAAGGAATGAGCAGTTCTTC
j_gene: TRBJ2-7; abundance: NA; v_gene: TRBV28; d_gene: TRBD2; CDR3aa: CASSLGLAGGYEQYF; CDR3nt: TGTGCCAGCAGTTTAGGCCTAGCGGGAGGGTACGAGCAGTACTTC
j_gene: TRBJ2-7; abundance: NA; v_gene: TRBV28; d_gene: TRBD2; CDR3aa: CASSSWTSGSAEQYF; CDR3nt: TGTGCCAGCAGTTCCTGGACTAGCGGGAGTGCCGAGCAGTACTTC
j_gene: TRBJ2-2; abundance: NA; v_gene: TRBV15; d_gene: TRBD1; CDR3aa: CATSRGRDRENTGELFF; CDR3nt: TGTGCCACCAGCAGAGGTCGGGACAGGGAGAACACCGGGGAGCTGTTTTTT
j_gene: TRBJ1-4; abundance: NA; v_gene: TRBV7-9; d_gene: NA; CDR3aa: CASSFPPGGTNEKLFF; CDR3nt: TGTGCCAGCAGCTTCCCCCCGGGGGGGACTAATGAAAAACTGTTTTTT
j_gene: TRBJ1-5; abundance: NA; v_gene: TRBV12-3/TRBV12-4; d_gene: NA; CDR3aa: CASNLANQPQHF; CDR3nt: TGTGCCAGCAATCTGGCCAATCAGCCCCAGCATTTT
j_gene: TRBJ2-3; abundance: NA; v_gene: TRBV19; d_gene: TRBD2; CDR3aa: CASSNLRPYSGGSTDTQYF; CDR3nt: TGTGCCAGTAGTAACCTACGCCCTTATAGCGGGGGATCCACAGATACGCAGTATTTT
j_gene: TRBJ2-7; abundance: NA; v_gene: TRBV11-1; d_gene: TRBD2; CDR3aa: CASTMGGGPSYEQYF; CDR3nt: TGTGCCAGCACAATGGGCGGGGGACCCTCCTACGAGCAGTACTTC